This passage covers 26 T cell receptor beta chains from one sample sequenced in a study of T-cell reconstitution after alpha-beta-depleted transplantation in children. TCRbeta library construction was performed incorporating unique molecular identifiers. TCRdb ran MiXCR on the PCR reads and lists one entry per CDR3 protein. This table has nearly 550,000 distinct CDR3 sequences, about 16% appearing once. Here the sequenced sample was PBMCs from the stem cell graft donor, taken from the stem cell graft. Receptors were obtained from a human donor who donated a stem cell graft to a child with acute lymphoblastic leukemia.

This clonotype was seen only a few times. The CDR3, as DNA: TGTGCCAGCAGCTTGGTCGCGGACAGGGCAAAAGAGAACACTGAAGCTTTCTTT. Encoded protein: CASSLVADRAKENTEAFF. The gene calls are TRBV5-4 and TRBJ1-1; 8 positions match TRBD1. V lost 0 bases, J lost 1 base, and 11 bases stayed unmatched. The CDR3 runs to 18 residues. The germline V gene encodes CDR1 SGHNT and CDR2 YYREEE (reference sequence).

This clonotype has a handful of counts. V is TRBV20-1 and J is TRBJ2-7; 7 bases are shared with TRBD1. The germline V gene has CDR1 DFQATT and CDR2 SNEGSKA (reference sequence). The J segment lost 5 bases and the V segment lost 1 base, leaving 8 bases of the junction unmatched. The CDR3 sequence is 14 residues long. CDR3 region: CSARGLDTGDEQYF. CDR3 nucleotide sequence: TGCAGTGCTAGAGGCCTCGACACAGGGGACGAGCAGTACTTC.

The CDR3 loop is CASSYEGAAATEAFF. The CDR3 coding sequence is TGTGCCAGCAGTTACGAGGGGGCTGCGGCCACTGAAGCTTTCTTT. The V call is TRBV6-5, the J call TRBJ1-1, with 7 bases fitting TRBD1. Per the germline V gene, CDR1 is MNHEY and CDR2 is SVGAGI. CDR3 size: 15 residues. V gave up 2 bases and J gave up 4 bases; unmatched junction bases: 7.

This clonotype has only a few counts. The chain employs TRBV11-2 and TRBJ2-1; 7 positions match TRBD2. The CDR3 has 20 amino acids. Looked up from germline, CDR1 is SGHAT and CDR2 is FQNNGV. V trimming: 5 bases; J trimming: 1 base; junction bases outside the gene matches: 20. CDR3 coding DNA: TGTGCCAGCAGCCCCCCCCGGGGATGGCGGGAGACCATATCCTACAATGAGCAGTTCTTC. The encoded protein is CASSPPRGWRETISYNEQFF.

There are a few counts of this clonotype. In DNA, the CDR3 is TGCGCCAGCAGCCAAGAGCCAGGAGGGTGGCAGACCCAGTACTTC. Translating gives CASSQEPGGWQTQYF. This chain links TRBV4-1 with TRBJ2-5; tentatively, D is TRBD2 (6 bases). Germline V lookup: CDR1 MGHRA, CDR2 YSYEKL. The CDR3 sequence is 15 residues long. Trimming took off 0 bases at V and 6 bases at J, with 14 bases between the two ends.

The chain couples TRBV12-3 or TRBV12-4 to TRBJ2-3, with TRBD1 identical over 8 bases. The CDR3 spans 15 residues. V dropped 6 bases and J dropped 3; count of bases not matched to a gene: 8. CDR3 loop: CASRGRTGLTDTQYF. The CDR3 nucleotides read TGTGCCAGCAGGGGAAGGACAGGGTTGACAGATACGCAGTATTTT.

The chain couples TRBV11-1 to TRBJ2-1, with TRBD1 matching 10 bases. With V trimmed by 2 bases and J by 6 bases, 19 bases remained unmatched. There are 20 residues in the CDR3. Looked up from germline, CDR1 is SGHAT and CDR2 is FQDESV (reference sequence). The CDR3 nucleotides read TGTGCCAGCAGCTTAAAGATCCTAGCGACCGGGACAGGGGAGCGCAATGAGCAGTTCTTC. This sequence encodes CASSLKILATGTGERNEQFF.

The V and J genes are TRBV29-1 and TRBJ2-3; TRBD2 agrees at 7 bases. The germline gives CDR1 SQVTM, CDR2 ANQGSEA. The CDR3 loop spans 13 amino acids. Unmatched junction bases numbered 8, after V lost 5 bases and J lost 6 bases. The CDR3 loop is CSVRGGSRDTQYF. DNA for the CDR3: TGCAGCGTTCGGGGCGGGAGCAGGGATACGCAGTATTTT.

The CDR3 DNA follows: TGTGCCAGCAGCCGGGACTTTACTATGGAGACCCAGTACTTC. It yields the protein CASSRDFTMETQYF. The chain recombines TRBV12-3 or TRBV12-4 with TRBJ2-5, with D tentatively TRBD2 (6 bases). The V and J ends lost 6 bases and 5 bases respectively, with 16 bases between them. The CDR3 contains 14 residues.

This clonotype was recorded a few times. The chain joins TRBV5-1 to TRBJ2-1; D not resolved. The CDR3 loop spans 15 amino acids. V lost 2 bases and J 5 bases, leaving 14 bases between the germline ends. Germline CDR1 SGHRS, CDR2 YFSETQ. CDR3 DNA: TGCGCCAGCAGCTTTAGGGAAGAATACGACAATGAGCAGTTCTTC. Amino acid sequence: CASSFREEYDNEQFF.

The J gene is TRBJ2-1, the V gene TRBV20-1, with 14 bases lining up with TRBD2. V shed 4 bases, J shed 15 bases, and the junction held 8 bases outside the gene matches. CDR3 size: 13 residues. Looked up from germline, CDR1 is DFQATT and CDR2 is SNEGSKA (reference sequence). The CDR3 coding sequence is TGCAGTGCTACGGGACTAGCGGGAGTACTTCCGTTCTTC. Its protein product is CSATGLAGVLPFF.

This clonotype was seen only a few times. The chain combines TRBV5-1 with TRBJ1-2, with D tentatively TRBD1 (5 bases). The CDR3 covers 13 residues. V was trimmed by 4 bases and J by 6 bases, leaving 13 bases between them. Germline V gene data show CDR1 as SGHRS and CDR2 as YFSETQ. The CDR3 sequence is CASSRDGWDGYTF. CDR3 in DNA: TGCGCCAGCAGCAGGGACGGTTGGGATGGCTACACCTTC.

There are a few counts of this clonotype. This chain uses TRBV13 with TRBJ2-3; a possible D gene is TRBD1 (5 bases). CDR3 length: 16 amino acids. Deletions cut 6 bases from V and 0 bases from J, with 16 bases between. Germline CDR1 and CDR2: PRHDT and FYEKMQ (reference sequence). CDR3 sequence: CASSPELQGSTDTQYF. CDR3 nucleotides: TGTGCCAGCAGTCCCGAACTCCAGGGTAGCACAGATACGCAGTATTTT.

The chain combines TRBV5-1 with TRBJ2-2; TRBD2 agrees at 10 bases. Germline V gene sequence: CDR1 SGHRS, CDR2 YFSETQ. The CDR3 length is 17 residues. V was pared by 4 bases and J by 5 bases, with 11 bases of the junction left unmatched. This chain's CDR3 is CASSPSVLAGATGELFF. CDR3 coding DNA: TGCGCCAGCAGCCCTTCGGTGCTAGCGGGAGCAACCGGGGAGCTGTTTTTT.

The CDR3 DNA sequence: TGCAGTGCTAGAGGGGGCTACGAGCAGTACTTC. Encoded protein: CSARGGYEQYF. The chain couples TRBV20-1 to TRBJ2-7, with D unresolved. This CDR3 has 11 amino acids. V was cut by 1 base and J by 3 bases, with 4 bases left in between. Germline V gene sequence: CDR1 DFQATT, CDR2 SNEGSKA (reference sequence).

This chain joins TRBV12-3 or TRBV12-4 and TRBJ2-1, with 14 positions matching TRBD2. The CDR3 is 18 residues long. With 4 bases clipped from V and 3 bases from J, the junction kept 8 bases outside the gene matches. CDR3 protein: CASSSGLAGALSYNEQFF. In DNA, the CDR3 is TGTGCCAGCAGTTCGGGACTAGCGGGAGCCCTTAGCTACAATGAGCAGTTCTTC.

About this clonotype itself: The junction does not match germline at one end; this may be a read error. The V call is TRBV7-9, the J call TRBJ2-3; D unresolved. CDR1 SEHNR and CDR2 FQNEAQ come from the germline V gene (reference sequence). The CDR3 has 9 residues. In DNA form, the CDR3 reads TGTGCCAGCAGCACGCCCGAGAATTTT. This encodes CASSTPENF.

There are many counts of this clonotype. The chain carries TRBV5-1 and TRBJ1-2; D remains ambiguous. This CDR3 comprises 12 residues. V was trimmed by 3 bases and J by 1 base, leaving 4 bases between them. CDR1 and CDR2 from the germline V gene are SGHRS and YFSETQ. The CDR3 coding sequence is TGCGCCAGCAGCTCCGGTAACTATGGCTACACCTTC. Its translation is CASSSGNYGYTF.

The gene calls are TRBV7-2 and TRBJ2-2; D call uncertain. V was trimmed by 2 bases and J by 6 bases, leaving 13 bases between them. Germline loops: CDR1 SGHTA, CDR2 FQGNSA. The CDR3 runs to 15 residues. This chain's CDR3 is CASSLNRLAAGELFF. The DNA for the CDR3 is TGTGCCAGCAGCTTAAATCGCTTGGCAGCCGGGGAGCTGTTTTTT.

This chain joins TRBV5-1 and TRBJ1-1; 9 bases match TRBD1. The CDR3 runs 16 residues. The germline gives CDR1 SGHRS, CDR2 YFSETQ. V shed 4 bases, J shed 6 bases, and the junction held 13 bases outside the gene matches. CDR3 DNA: TGCGCCAGCAGCCCCAGGCTCGGGACAGGGAGGCCTGAAGCTTTCTTT. It is translated as CASSPRLGTGRPEAFF.

V usage is TRBV5-6 and J usage is TRBJ1-2; a possible D gene is TRBD1 (5 bases). This CDR3 is 15 amino acids long. Germline assignment: CDR1 SGHDT and CDR2 YYEEEE. V gave up 4 bases and J gave up 8 bases, with 21 bases separating them. The CDR3 reads CASSPRGRLPRGYTF. For the CDR3, the DNA is TGTGCCAGCAGCCCCCGGGGACGCCTACCACGGGGCTACACCTTC.

This clonotype was seen a few times. The rearrangement joins TRBV20-1 to TRBJ2-3, with D unresolved. The CDR3 extends over 13 amino acids. Per germline, CDR1 DFQATT and CDR2 SNEGSKA (reference sequence). The V and J ends lost 8 bases and 4 bases respectively, with 16 bases between them. As DNA, the CDR3 is TGCAGTTCTCGCCAAGGCCCCTCAGATACGCAGTATTTT. It translates to CSSRQGPSDTQYF.

The chain recombines TRBV19 with TRBJ2-1; TRBD2 aligns across 11 bases. This CDR3 contains 15 residues. CDR1 is LNHDA, CDR2 SQIVND, per germline (reference sequence). V dropped 3 bases and J dropped 9; count of bases not matched to a gene: 7. CDR3 coding DNA: TGTGCCAGTAGTATTGTACTAGCGGGGGTTGGTGAGCAGTTCTTC. It encodes CASSIVLAGVGEQFF.

This clonotype was picked up a small number of times. This rearrangement joins TRBV5-1 to TRBJ2-7; no clear D gene. Trimming took off 3 bases at V and 3 bases at J, with 22 bases between the two ends. Germline CDR1 reads SGHRS; CDR2 reads YFSETQ. The CDR3 totals 17 residues. This CDR3 reads CASSSASLDVSLYEQYF. CDR3 coding DNA: TGCGCCAGCAGCTCCGCATCTCTGGACGTTTCACTCTACGAGCAGTACTTC. The full variable domain, rest sourced from reference TRBV5-1 and TRBJ2-7, is KAGVTQTPRYLIKTRGQQVTLSCSPISGHRSVSWYQQTPGQGLQFLFEYFSETQRNKGNFPGRFSGRQFSNSRSEMNVSTLELGDSALYLCASSSASLDVSLYEQYFGPGTRLTVT.

The gene calls are TRBV30 and TRBJ1-5, with D perhaps matching TRBD1 (6 bases). Germline CDR1 is GTSNPN and CDR2 is SVGIG (reference sequence). Deletions cut 2 bases from V and 6 bases from J, with 17 bases between. The CDR3 is 15 amino acids. For the CDR3, the DNA is TGTGCCTGGAGTTCACAGGGTAGGATACGTCAGCCCCAGCATTTT. Protein sequence: CAWSSQGRIRQPQHF.

DNA for the CDR3: TGCAGTGCTAGAAGCGGGAGGGAGGCCTACAATGAGCAGTTCTTC. Amino acids: CSARSGREAYNEQFF. This rearrangement joins TRBV20-1 to TRBJ2-1; 10 bases line up with TRBD2. The CDR3 has 15 amino acids. After removal of 2 bases from V and 2 bases from J, the junction contained 3 bases not matched to a gene. CDR1 is DFQATT and CDR2 is SNEGSKA in the germline V gene (reference sequence).